This record covers a single T cell receptor (beta chain). The CDR3 length is 15 residues. V lost 5 bases, J lost 8 bases, and 7 bases stayed unmatched. Germline values: CDR1 MNHEY, CDR2 SVGAGI. This specimen comes from a study of blood T cell repertoires in COVID-19. Authors' methods: Reference gene primer amplification gave nucleated cell count estimates. Measured with immunoSEQ multiplex PCR; TCRdb has only the in-frame clones, and not every one. The V and J calls and clone size were taken over from that table, and D and trimming were inferred from the DNA. The profile shows about 64,000 clones, over 75% of them singletons.

This clonotype originated in a woman of 80 years or more with active COVID-19. The material sequenced was peripheral blood. V and J are TRBV6-5 and TRBJ1-6, with 9 bases aligning to TRBD1. The CDR3 here is CASSKQGAEYSPLHF. The CDR3 bases are TGTGCCAGCAGTAAACAGGGGGCCGAGTATTCACCCCTCCACTTT.